This T cell receptor beta chain was captured by sequencing in a study of CD8 T cells in Susac syndrome. The overall study: Sequenced Susac syndrome patients included more than five with clinically active disease and roughly eight in remission. Each patient with Susac syndrome, at the time of blood draw, was therapy-naive, on corticosteroids, or on intravenous immunoglobulin alone.

Reverse transcription used about 0.45 to 1 ug RNA and random hexamers. TCRdb redid the calling of the immunoSEQ multiplex PCR reads with MiXCR, one entry per CDR3 protein. The table records 150,000 to 200,000 distinct CDR3 sequences, nearly 97% of them present only once. This CDR3 contains 17 residues. The germline CDR1 and CDR2 sequences are SGHDT and YYEEEE. Trimming left V 4 bases short and J 1 base short, with 20 bases between. The sequenced sample consisted of CD4+ T cells from PBMCs. This sequence joins TRBV5-6 and TRBJ2-5; D is uncertain. The receptor's source is a human donor with Susac syndrome. CDR3 in DNA: TGTGCCAGCAGCCCCAAGGTCTGGGTGCAAAGCCAAGAGACCCAGTACTTC. Amino acid sequence: CASSPKVWVQSQETQYF.